The T cell receptor beta chain under discussion was sequenced for a study of blood T cell repertoires in COVID-19. In the original workflow: Using reference gene primer amplification, nucleated cell counts were estimated. Libraries were prepared by immunoSEQ multiplex PCR; TCRdb keeps only in-frame clonotypes and omits some of them. V and J calls and clone size come straight from that table; D and trimming were deduced from the DNA. The data contain a few hundred thousand clones, about 88% of them seen just once; the ten biggest clones take up roughly 4%. Trimming removed 0 bases at V and 0 bases at J, with 17 bases between. CDR1 LGHNA and CDR2 YNFKEQ come from the germline V gene. This CDR3 is built from 18 residues.

The chain links TRBV4-2 to TRBJ1-1; a weak D match, TRBD1 (5 bases). The sequenced material came from peripheral blood. The source is a man between 60 and 70 years old who had recovered from COVID-19. The CDR3 DNA follows: TGTGCCAGCAGCCAAGATATGATTGGGGCGAGCATGAACACTGAAGCTTTCTTT. It is translated as CASSQDMIGASMNTEAFF.